A single sample gave rise to the 9 T cell receptor beta chains below, sequenced in a study of blood T cell repertoires in COVID-19. The method was immunoSEQ multiplex PCR; TCRdb's version includes in-frame clones alone and lacks a portion of them. The sample comprises under 350,000 clones, around four fifths of which are singletons, and roughly 4.5% rests with the top ten. Source material: peripheral blood. Receptors were obtained from a man aged 60-69 years who had recovered from COVID-19.

This chain uses TRBV5-4 with TRBJ1-6; 7 nucleotides agree with TRBD1. V dropped 10 bases and J dropped 8; count of bases not matched to a gene: 6. Germline V gives CDR1 SGHNT, CDR2 YYREEE (reference sequence). The CDR3 runs to 12 residues. CDR3 coding DNA: TGTGCCGGGGGACAGCCGGATTCACCCCTCCACTTT. Amino acid sequence: CAGGQPDSPLHF.

The chain is built from TRBV13 and TRBJ1-2; 10 nucleotides agree with TRBD1. J was trimmed by 4 bases and V by 5 bases; bases with no gene match: 13. The germline V gene encodes CDR1 PRHDT and CDR2 FYEKMQ (reference sequence). The length of the CDR3 is 17 residues. In DNA, the CDR3 is TGTGCCAGCAGCCCCACCGCGGGACAGGGGATTTCCTATGGCTACACCTTC. Amino acid sequence: CASSPTAGQGISYGYTF.

The CDR3 DNA follows: TGTGCCAGTAGTATTGGGCAGGCCCGGACTGAAGCTTTCTTT. Its protein product is CASSIGQARTEAFF. The chain carries TRBV19 and TRBJ1-1, with unresolved D. V was trimmed by 3 bases and J by 5 bases, leaving 13 bases between them. The CDR3 extends over 14 amino acids. From germline, CDR1 is LNHDA and CDR2 SQIVND (reference sequence).

The gene calls are TRBV6-1 and TRBJ2-5; 10 nucleotides line up with TRBD2. Trimming removed 2 bases from V and 4 bases from J; junction bases left unmatched: 4. CDR1 is MNHNS and CDR2 is SASEGT in the germline V gene. The CDR3 length is 15 residues. The CDR3 spells CASSERPSGRETQYF. CDR3 coding DNA: TGTGCCAGCAGTGAACGCCCTAGCGGGAGAGAGACCCAGTACTTC.

This chain joins TRBV7-9 and TRBJ2-2, with D tentatively TRBD2 (5 bases). V lost 5 bases and J 1 base, leaving 8 bases between the germline ends. This CDR3 is 14 amino acids long. The V gene's germline CDR1 is SEHNR and CDR2 FQNEAQ (reference sequence). Here the CDR3 reads CASSKRGNTGELFF. The CDR3 DNA follows: TGTGCCAGCAGCAAACGGGGGAACACCGGGGAGCTGTTTTTT.

The chain is built from TRBV6-5 and TRBJ1-3, with D perhaps matching TRBD1 (6 bases). The germline V gene has CDR1 MNHEY and CDR2 SVGAGI. This CDR3 contains 15 residues. V lost 0 bases and J lost 2, with 8 bases in between. The CDR3 protein is CASSYSWTAGNTIYF. The DNA for the CDR3 is TGTGCCAGCAGTTACTCTTGGACAGCTGGAAACACCATATATTTT.

This chain connects TRBV29-1 to TRBJ2-3, with 15 bases fitting TRBD2. CDR1 is SQVTM and CDR2 is ANQGSEA in the germline V gene. V shed 5 bases and J 3 bases; nucleotides not matched to a gene: 12. There are 18 residues in the CDR3. CDR3 nucleotide sequence: TGCAGCGTTTCCGGACTAGCGGGAGGGAGCACAGATACAGATACGCAGTATTTT. Amino acids: CSVSGLAGGSTDTDTQYF.

The genes are TRBV28 and TRBJ2-2; the match to TRBD1 covers 7 bases. CDR1 is MDHEN and CDR2 is SYDVKM in the germline V gene. This CDR3 is 14 amino acids long. With V trimmed by 6 bases and J by 5 bases, 6 bases remained unmatched. The CDR3 region is CASRRQGGTGELFF. Written as DNA, the CDR3 is TGTGCCAGCAGACGACAGGGTGGGACCGGGGAGCTGTTTTTT.

This clone was seen a few times. The chain's CDR3 is CASSSTGETNQPQHF. As DNA, the CDR3 is TGTGCCAGCAGCTCAACAGGGGAAACCAATCAGCCCCAGCATTTT. This sequence joins TRBV5-6 and TRBJ1-5; 7 positions match TRBD1. This CDR3 spans 15 amino acids. V was clipped by 3 bases and J by 3 bases; unmatched bases: 6. Germline CDR1 is SGHDT and CDR2 is YYEEEE. Full variable domain (missing parts from reference TRBV5-6 and TRBJ1-5): DAGVTQSPTHLIKTRGQQVTLRCSPKSGHDTVSWYQQALGQGPQFIFQYYEEEERQRGNFPDRFSGHQFPNYSSELNVNALLLGDSALYLCASSSTGETNQPQHFGDGTRLSIL.